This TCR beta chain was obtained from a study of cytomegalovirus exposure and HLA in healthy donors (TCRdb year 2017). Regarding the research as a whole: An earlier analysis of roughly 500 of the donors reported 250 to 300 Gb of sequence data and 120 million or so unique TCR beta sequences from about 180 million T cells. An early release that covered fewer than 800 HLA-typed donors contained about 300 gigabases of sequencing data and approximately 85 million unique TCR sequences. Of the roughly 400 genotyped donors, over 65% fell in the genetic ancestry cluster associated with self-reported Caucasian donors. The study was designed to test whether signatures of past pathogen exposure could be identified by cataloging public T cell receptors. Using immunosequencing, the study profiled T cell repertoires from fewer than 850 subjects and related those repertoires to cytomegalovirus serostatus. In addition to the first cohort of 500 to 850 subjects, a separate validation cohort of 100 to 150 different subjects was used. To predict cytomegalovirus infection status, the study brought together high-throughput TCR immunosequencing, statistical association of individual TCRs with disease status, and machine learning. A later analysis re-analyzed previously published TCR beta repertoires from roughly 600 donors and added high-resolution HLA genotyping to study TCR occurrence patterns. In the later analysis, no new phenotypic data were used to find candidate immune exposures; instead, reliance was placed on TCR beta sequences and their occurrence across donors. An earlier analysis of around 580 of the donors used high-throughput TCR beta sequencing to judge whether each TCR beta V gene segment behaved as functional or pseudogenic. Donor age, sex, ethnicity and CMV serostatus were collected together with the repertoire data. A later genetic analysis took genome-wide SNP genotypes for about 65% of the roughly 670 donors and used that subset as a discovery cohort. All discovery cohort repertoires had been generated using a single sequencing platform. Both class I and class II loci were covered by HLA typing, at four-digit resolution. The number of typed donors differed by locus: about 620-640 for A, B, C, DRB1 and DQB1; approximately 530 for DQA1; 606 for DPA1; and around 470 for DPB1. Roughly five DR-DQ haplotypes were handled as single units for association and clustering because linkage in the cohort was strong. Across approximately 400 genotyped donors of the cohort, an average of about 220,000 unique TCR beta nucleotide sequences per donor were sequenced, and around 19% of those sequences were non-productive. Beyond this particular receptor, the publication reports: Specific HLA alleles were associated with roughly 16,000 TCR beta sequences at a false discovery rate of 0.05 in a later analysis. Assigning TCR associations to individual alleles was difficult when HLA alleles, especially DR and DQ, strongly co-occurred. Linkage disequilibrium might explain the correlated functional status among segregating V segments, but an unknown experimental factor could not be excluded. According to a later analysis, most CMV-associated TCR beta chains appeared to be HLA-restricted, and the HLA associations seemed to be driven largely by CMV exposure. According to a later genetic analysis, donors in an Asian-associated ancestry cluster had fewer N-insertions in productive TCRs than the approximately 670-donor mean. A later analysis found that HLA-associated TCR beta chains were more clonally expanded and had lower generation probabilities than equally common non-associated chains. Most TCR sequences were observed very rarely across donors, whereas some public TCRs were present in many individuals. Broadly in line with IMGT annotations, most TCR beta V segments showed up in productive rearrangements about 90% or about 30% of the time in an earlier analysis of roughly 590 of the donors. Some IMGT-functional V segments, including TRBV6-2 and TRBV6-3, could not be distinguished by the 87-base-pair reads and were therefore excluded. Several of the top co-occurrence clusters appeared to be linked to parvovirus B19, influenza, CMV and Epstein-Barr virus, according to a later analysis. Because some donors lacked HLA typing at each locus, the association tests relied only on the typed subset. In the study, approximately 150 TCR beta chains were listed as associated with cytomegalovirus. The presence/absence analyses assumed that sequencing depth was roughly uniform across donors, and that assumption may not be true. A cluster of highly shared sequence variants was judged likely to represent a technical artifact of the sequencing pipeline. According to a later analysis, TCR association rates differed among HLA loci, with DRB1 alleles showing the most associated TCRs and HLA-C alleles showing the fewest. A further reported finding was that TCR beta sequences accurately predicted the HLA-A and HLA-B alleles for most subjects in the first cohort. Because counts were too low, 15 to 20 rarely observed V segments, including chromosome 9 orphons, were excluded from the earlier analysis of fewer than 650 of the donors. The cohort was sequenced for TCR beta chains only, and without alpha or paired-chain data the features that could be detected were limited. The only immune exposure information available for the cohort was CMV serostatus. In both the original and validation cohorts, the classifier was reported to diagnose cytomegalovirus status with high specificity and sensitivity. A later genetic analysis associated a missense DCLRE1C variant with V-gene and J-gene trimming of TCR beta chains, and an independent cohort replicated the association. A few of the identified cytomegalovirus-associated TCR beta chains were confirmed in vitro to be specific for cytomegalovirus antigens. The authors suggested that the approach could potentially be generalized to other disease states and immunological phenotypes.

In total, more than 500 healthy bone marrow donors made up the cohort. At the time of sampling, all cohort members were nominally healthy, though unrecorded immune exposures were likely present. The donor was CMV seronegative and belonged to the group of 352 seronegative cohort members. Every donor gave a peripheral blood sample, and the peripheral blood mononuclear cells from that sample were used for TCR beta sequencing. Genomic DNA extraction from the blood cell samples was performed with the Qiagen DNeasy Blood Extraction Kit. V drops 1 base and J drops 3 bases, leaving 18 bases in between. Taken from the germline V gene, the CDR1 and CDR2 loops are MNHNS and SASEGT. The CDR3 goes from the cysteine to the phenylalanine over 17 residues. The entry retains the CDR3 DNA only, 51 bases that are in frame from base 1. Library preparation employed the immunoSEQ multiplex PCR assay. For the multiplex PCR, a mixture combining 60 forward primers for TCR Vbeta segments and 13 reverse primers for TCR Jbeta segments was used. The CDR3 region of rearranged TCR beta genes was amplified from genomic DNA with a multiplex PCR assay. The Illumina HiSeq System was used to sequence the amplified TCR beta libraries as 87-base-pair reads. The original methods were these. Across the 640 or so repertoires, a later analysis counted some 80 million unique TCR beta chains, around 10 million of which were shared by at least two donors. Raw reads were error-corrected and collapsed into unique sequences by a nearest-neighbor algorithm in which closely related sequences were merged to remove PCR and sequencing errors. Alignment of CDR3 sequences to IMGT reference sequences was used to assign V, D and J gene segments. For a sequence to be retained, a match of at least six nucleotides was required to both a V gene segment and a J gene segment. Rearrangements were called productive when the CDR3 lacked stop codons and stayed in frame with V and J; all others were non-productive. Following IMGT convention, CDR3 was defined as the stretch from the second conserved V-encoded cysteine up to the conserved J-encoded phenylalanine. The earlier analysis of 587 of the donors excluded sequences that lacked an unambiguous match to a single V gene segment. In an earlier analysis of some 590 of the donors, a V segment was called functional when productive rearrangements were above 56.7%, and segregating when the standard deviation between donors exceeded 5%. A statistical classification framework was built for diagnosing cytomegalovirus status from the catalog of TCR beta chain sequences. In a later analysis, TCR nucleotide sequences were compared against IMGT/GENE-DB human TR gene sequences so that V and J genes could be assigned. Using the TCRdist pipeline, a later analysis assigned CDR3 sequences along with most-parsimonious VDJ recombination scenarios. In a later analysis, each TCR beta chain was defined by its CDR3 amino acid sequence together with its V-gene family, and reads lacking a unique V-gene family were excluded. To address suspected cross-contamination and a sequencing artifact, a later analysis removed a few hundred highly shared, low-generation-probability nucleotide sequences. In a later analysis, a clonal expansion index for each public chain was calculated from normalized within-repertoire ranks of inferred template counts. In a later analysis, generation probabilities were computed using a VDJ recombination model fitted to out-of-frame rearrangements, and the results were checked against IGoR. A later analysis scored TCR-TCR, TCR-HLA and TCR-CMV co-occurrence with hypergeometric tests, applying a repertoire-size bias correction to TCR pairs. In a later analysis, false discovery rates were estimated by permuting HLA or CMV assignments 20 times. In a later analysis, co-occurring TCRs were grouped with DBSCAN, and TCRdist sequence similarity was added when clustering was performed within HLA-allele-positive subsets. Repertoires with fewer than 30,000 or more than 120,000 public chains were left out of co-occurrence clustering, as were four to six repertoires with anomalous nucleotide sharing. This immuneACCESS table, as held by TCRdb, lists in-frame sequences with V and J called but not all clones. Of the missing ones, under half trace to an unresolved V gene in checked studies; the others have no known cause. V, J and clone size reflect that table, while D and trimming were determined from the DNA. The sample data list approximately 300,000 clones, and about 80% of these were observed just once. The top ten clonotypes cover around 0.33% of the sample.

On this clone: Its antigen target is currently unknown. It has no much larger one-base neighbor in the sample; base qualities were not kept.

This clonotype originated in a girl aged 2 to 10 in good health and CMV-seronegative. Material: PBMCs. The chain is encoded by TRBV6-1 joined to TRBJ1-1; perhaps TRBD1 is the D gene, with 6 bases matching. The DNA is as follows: TGTGCCAGCAGTGAAGAGGGGTGGGGGCCACGGGACACTGAAGCTTTCTTT. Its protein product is CASSEEGWGPRDTEAFF.